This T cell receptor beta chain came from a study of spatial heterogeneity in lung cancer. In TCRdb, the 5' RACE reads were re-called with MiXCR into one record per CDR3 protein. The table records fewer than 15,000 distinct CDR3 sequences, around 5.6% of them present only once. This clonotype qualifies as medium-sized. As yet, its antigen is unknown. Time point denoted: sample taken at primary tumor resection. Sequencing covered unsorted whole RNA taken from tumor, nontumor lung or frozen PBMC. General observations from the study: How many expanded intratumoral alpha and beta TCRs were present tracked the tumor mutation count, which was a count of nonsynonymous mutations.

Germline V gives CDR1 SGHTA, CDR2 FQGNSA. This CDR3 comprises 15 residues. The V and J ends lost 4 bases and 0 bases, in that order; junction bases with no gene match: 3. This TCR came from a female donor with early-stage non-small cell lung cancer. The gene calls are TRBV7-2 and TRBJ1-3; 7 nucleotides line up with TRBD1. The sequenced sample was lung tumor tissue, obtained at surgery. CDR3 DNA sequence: TGTGCCAGCAGCTCGGACAGGAGCTCTGGAAACACCATATATTTT. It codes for CASSSDRSSGNTIYF.